This TCR beta chain appears in the sequencing data of a study of Tregs in tolerant kidney transplant recipients. Germline values: CDR1 SGHNT, CDR2 YENEEA. The CDR3 length is 14 residues. Unmatched junction bases numbered 6, after V lost 8 bases and J lost 4 bases. Data came from immunoSEQ multiplex PCR; TCRdb stores just in-frame clones and leaves some out. The profile shows 35,000 to 55,000 clones, roughly nine tenths of them singletons. This TCR derives from a human donor in good health. The material sequenced was Tregs from blood. The chain combines TRBV11-3 with TRBJ2-2; TRBD2 matches 8 bases. CDR3 sequence: CASRAGGSTGELFF. CDR3 nucleotides: TGTGCCAGCCGCGCGGGAGGAAGCACCGGGGAGCTGTTTTTT.